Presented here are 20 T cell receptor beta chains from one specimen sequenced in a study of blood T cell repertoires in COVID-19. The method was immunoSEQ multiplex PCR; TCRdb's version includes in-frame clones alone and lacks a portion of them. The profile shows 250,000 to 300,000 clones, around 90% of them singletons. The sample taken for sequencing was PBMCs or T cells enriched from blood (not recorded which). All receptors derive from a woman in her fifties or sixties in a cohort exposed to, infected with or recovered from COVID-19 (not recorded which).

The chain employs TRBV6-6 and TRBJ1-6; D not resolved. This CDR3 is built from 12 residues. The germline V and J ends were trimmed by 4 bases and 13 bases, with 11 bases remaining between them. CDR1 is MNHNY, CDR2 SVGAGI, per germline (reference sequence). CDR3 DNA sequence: TGTGCCAGCAGTTCTCCCGGGTCCCCCCTCCACTTT. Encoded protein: CASSSPGSPLHF.

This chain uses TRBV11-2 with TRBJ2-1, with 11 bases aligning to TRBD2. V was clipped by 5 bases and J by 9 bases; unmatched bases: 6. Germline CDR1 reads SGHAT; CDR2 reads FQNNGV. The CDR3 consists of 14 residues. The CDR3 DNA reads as TGTGCCAGCAGCCGGACTAGCGGGTCTCTTGAGCAGTTCTTC. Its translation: CASSRTSGSLEQFF.

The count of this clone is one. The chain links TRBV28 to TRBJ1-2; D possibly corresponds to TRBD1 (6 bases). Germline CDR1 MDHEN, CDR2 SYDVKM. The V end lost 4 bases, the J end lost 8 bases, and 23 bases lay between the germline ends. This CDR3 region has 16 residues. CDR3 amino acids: CASSSSTGMGRRGYTF. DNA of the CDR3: TGTGCCAGCAGTTCCTCTACAGGGATGGGGAGACGAGGCTACACCTTC.

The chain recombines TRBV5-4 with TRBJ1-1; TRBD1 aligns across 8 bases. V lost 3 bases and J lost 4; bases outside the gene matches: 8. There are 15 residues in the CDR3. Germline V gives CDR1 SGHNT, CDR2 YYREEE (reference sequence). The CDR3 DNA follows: TGTGCCAGCAGCTCGGTAACTACAGGGGGCACTGAAGCTTTCTTT. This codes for CASSSVTTGGTEAFF.

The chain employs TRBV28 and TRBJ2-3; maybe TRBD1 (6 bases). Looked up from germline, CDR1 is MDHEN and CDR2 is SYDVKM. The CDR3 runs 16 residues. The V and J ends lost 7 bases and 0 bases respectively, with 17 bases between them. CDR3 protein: CASNNGPRGSTDTQYF. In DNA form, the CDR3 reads TGTGCCAGCAATAATGGACCCAGGGGTAGCACAGATACGCAGTATTTT. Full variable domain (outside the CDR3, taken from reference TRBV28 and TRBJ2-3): DVKVTQSSRYLVKRTGEKVFLECVQDMDHENMFWYRQDPGLGLRLIYFSYDVKMKEKGDIPEGYSVSREKKERFSLILESASTNQTSMYLCASNNGPRGSTDTQYFGPGTRLTVL.

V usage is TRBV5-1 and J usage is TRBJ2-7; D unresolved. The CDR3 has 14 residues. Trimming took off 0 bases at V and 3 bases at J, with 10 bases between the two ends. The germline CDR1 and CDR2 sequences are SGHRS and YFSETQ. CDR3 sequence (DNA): TGCGCCAGCAGCTTGGGGCAGGTTCTCTACGAGCAGTACTTC. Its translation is CASSLGQVLYEQYF.

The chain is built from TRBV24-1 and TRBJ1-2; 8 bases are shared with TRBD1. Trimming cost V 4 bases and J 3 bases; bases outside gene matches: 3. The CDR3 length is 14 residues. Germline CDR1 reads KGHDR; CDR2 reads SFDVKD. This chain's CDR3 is CATSDPGGDYGYTF. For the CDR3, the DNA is TGTGCCACCAGTGACCCAGGGGGCGACTATGGCTACACCTTC.

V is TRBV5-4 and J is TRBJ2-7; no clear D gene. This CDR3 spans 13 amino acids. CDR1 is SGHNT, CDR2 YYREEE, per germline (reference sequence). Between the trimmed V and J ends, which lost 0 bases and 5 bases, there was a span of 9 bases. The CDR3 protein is CASSLALRDEQYF. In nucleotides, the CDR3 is TGTGCCAGCAGCTTGGCCCTCCGCGACGAGCAGTACTTC.

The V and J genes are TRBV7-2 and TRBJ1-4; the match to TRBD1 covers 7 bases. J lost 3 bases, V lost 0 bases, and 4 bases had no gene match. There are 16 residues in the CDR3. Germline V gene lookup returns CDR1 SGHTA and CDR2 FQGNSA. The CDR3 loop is CASSLAGQWANEKLFF. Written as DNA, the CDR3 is TGTGCCAGCAGCTTAGCGGGACAGTGGGCTAATGAAAAACTGTTTTTT.

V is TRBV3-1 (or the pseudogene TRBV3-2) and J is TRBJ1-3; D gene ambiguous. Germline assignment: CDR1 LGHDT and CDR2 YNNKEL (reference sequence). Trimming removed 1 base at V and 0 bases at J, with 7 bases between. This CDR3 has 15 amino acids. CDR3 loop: CASSQGFGSGNTIYF. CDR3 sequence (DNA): TGTGCCAGCAGCCAAGGGTTCGGCTCTGGAAACACCATATATTTT.

The CDR3 protein is CASSTGGGNQPQHF. As DNA, the CDR3 is TGTGCCAGCAGTACAGGGGGCGGGAATCAGCCCCAGCATTTT. The rearrangement links TRBV5-4 to TRBJ1-5; 9 bases align to TRBD1. With 5 bases clipped from V and 4 bases from J, the junction kept 4 bases outside the gene matches. Germline CDR1 reads SGHNT; CDR2 reads YYREEE (reference sequence). The CDR3 sequence is 14 residues long.

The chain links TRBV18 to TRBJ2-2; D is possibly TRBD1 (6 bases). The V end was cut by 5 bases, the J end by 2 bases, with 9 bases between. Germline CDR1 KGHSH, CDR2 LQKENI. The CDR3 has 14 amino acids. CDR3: CASSRTENTGELFF. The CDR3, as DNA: TGTGCCAGCTCAAGGACAGAAAACACCGGGGAGCTGTTTTTT.

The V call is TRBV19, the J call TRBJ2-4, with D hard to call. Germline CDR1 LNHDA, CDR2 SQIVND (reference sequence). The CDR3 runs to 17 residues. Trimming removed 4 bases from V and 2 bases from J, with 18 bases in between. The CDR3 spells CASSTSSSSKSKNIQYF. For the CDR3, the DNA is TGTGCCAGTAGTACGAGTTCTTCTAGTAAATCCAAAAACATTCAGTACTTC.

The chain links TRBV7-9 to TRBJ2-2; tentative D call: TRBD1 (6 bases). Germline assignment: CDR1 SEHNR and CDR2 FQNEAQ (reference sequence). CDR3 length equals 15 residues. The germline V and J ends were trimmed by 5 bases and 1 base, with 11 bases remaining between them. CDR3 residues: CASSPRTENTGELFF. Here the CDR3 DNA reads TGTGCCAGCAGCCCGAGGACAGAGAACACCGGGGAGCTGTTTTTT.

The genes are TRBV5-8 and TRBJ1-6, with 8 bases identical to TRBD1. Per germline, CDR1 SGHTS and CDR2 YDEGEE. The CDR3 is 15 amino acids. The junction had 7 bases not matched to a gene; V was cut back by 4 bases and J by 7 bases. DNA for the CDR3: TGTGCCAGCAGCCCGAGGACAGGGCGGAATTCACCCCTCCACTTT. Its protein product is CASSPRTGRNSPLHF.

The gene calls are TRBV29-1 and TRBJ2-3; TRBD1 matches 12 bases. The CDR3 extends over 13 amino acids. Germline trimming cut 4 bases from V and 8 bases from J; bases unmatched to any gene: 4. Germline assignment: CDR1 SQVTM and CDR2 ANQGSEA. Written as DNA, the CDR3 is TGCAGCGTTGTGGGACAGGGGGCCAGTACGCAGTATTTT. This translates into CSVVGQGASTQYF.

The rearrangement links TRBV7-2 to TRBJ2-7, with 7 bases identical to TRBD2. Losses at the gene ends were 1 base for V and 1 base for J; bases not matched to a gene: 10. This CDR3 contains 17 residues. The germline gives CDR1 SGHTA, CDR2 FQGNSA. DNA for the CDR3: TGTGCCAGCAGCTTAGGTCAGGGACTAACCTTATCCTACGAGCAGTACTTC. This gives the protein CASSLGQGLTLSYEQYF.

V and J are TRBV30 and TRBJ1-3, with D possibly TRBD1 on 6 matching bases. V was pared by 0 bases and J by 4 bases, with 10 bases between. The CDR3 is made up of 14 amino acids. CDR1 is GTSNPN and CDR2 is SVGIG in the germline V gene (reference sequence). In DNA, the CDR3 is TGTGCCTGGAGTGTAATAACAGGGGGAAACACCATATATTTT. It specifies CAWSVITGGNTIYF.

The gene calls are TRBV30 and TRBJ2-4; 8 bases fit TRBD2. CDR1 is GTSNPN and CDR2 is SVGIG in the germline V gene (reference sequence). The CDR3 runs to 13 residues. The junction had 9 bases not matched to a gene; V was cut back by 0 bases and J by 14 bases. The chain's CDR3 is CAWSVAPELAEYF. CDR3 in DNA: TGTGCCTGGAGTGTAGCCCCAGAACTAGCGGAGTACTTC.

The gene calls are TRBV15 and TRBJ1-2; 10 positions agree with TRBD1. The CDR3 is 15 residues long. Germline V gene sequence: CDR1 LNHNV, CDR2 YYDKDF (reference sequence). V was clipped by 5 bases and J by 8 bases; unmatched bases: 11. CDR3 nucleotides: TGTGCCACCAGCTCAGGAGGGACAGGGGCGGGAGGCTACACCTTC. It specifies CATSSGGTGAGGYTF.